This T cell receptor beta chain was sequenced in a study of blood T cell repertoires in COVID-19. Using immunoSEQ multiplex PCR, the repertoire was profiled, and TCRdb retains in-frame clones only, with some absent. The sample lists hundreds of thousands of clones; roughly 89% were seen once. The clonotype was recovered from a young man with COVID-19, enrolled during active disease. The source material was peripheral blood.

The CDR3 DNA sequence: TGTGCCAGCAGCGTAGACGGGAGGAGCACAGATACGCAGTATTTT. Translating gives CASSVDGRSTDTQYF. The chain is built from TRBV9 and TRBJ2-3, with 7 bases lining up with TRBD2. The germline CDR1 and CDR2 sequences are SGDLS and YYNGEE. The CDR3 length is 15 residues. V lost 0 bases to trimming and J lost 0 bases; unmatched junction nucleotides: 1.